This T cell receptor (beta chain) was sequenced in a study of Ad26.COV2.S vaccination and SARS-CoV-2 variants. About the research overall: Intramuscular Ad26.COV2.S doses were given once or twice, 56 days apart.

The germline V and J ends were trimmed by 1 base and 4 bases, with 11 bases remaining between them. Germline assignment: CDR1 SNHLY and CDR2 FYNNEI. The CDR3 is made up of 14 amino acids. Findings and limits, study-wide: Vaccine recipients showed a spike-specific TCR breadth that was higher than in placebo recipients.

The data were produced by immunoSEQ multiplex PCR, yet TCRdb's version contains in-frame clones alone and is incomplete. The sample contains over 350,000 clones, 70% to 90% of which appear only once. To note about this clone: Its antigen is unidentified.

Treatment indicated: some 20 received Ad26.COV2.S at low or high dose, single or two shots; about 5 received placebo; per-sample allocation not given. Specimen acquisition occurred on day 63 following the initial vaccine or placebo injection. The donor's status was that of an adult aged 18-55 years in Boston. Spike of the Wuhan-strain SARS-CoV-2 was expressed by an Ad26 vector, which formed the vaccine. The material sequenced was peripheral blood, taken in a trial of Ad26.COV2.S vaccine versus placebo. This sequence was found in a person aged 18-60 years who received the Ad26.COV2.S COVID-19 vaccine or a placebo. The gene calls are TRBV2 and TRBJ2-7, with D hard to call. The chain's CDR3 is CASSEVGGGYEQYF. The CDR3 bases are TGTGCCAGCAGTGAAGTCGGCGGTGGGTACGAGCAGTACTTC.